One sample yielded the 32 T cell receptor beta chains listed below, sequenced in a study of blood T cell repertoires in COVID-19. Sequencing was performed with immunoSEQ multiplex PCR; in TCRdb, only in-frame clones are kept and a portion is missing. The data contain 70,000 to 100,000 clones, around 90% of them seen just once; the ten biggest clones take up around 4.1%. The specimen was peripheral blood. All receptors come from a woman over 75 with active or convalescent COVID-19.

This chain links TRBV4-3 with TRBJ2-1; 7 bases line up with TRBD2. The V segment lost 1 base and the J segment 4 bases; nucleotides outside the gene matches: 1. Germline V gene sequence: CDR1 LGHNA, CDR2 YSLEER. This CDR3 is 14 amino acids long. The CDR3 DNA reads TGCGCCAGCAGCCAAGTGGGGGGGTACAATGAGCAGTTCTTC. It yields the protein CASSQVGGYNEQFF.

This CDR3 reads CASRLQGQNSPLHF. In nucleotides, the CDR3 is TGTGCCAGCAGATTACAGGGGCAGAATTCACCCCTCCACTTT. The chain joins TRBV6-6 to TRBJ1-6; TRBD1 agrees at 7 bases. The ends lost 6 bases at V and 7 bases at J; junction bases unmatched: 6. This CDR3 is built from 14 residues. Germline V gives CDR1 MNHNY, CDR2 SVGAGI (reference sequence).

This rearrangement joins TRBV6-5 to TRBJ2-7; no reliable D call. The CDR3 is 13 amino acids. V was clipped by 7 bases and J by 0 bases, with 10 bases between them. Per germline, CDR1 MNHEY and CDR2 SVGAGI. This CDR3 is CASTPPSSYEQYF. The CDR3 nucleotides read TGTGCCAGCACCCCGCCTAGCTCCTACGAGCAGTACTTC.

This chain connects TRBV2 to TRBJ2-1; D remains unclear. The germline V and J ends were trimmed by 3 bases and 0 bases, with 12 bases remaining between them. Per the germline V gene, CDR1 is SNHLY and CDR2 is FYNNEI. This CDR3 contains 16 residues. The CDR3 nucleotides are TGTGCCAGCAGTGACTCAGCGCCCGCCTCCTACAATGAGCAGTTCTTC. It translates to CASSDSAPASYNEQFF.

The chain joins TRBV6-5 to TRBJ1-3, with TRBD1 as a possible D gene (5 bases). CDR1 and CDR2 from the germline V gene are MNHEY and SVGAGI. The CDR3 has 13 amino acids. V lost 8 bases, J lost 0 bases, and 8 bases lay in between. The CDR3 here is CASRQPSGNTIYF. The CDR3 DNA is TGTGCCAGCCGACAGCCCTCTGGAAACACCATATATTTT.

V gene TRBV7-2 combines with J gene TRBJ2-1, with 7 positions matching TRBD2. The CDR3 sequence is 15 residues long. CDR1 and CDR2 from the germline V gene are SGHTA and FQGNSA. V shed 6 bases and J 2 bases; nucleotides not matched to a gene: 7. This CDR3 reads CASSMSSGAYNEQFF. The CDR3 DNA reads as TGTGCCAGCAGTATGTCCAGCGGGGCCTACAATGAGCAGTTCTTC.

This chain links TRBV19 with TRBJ1-5; 8 nucleotides match TRBD1. Per germline, CDR1 LNHDA and CDR2 SQIVND (reference sequence). CDR3 size: 15 residues. With 0 bases clipped from V and 9 bases from J, the junction kept 7 bases outside the gene matches. CDR3 coding DNA: TGTGCCAGTAGTATAGACGGACAGGGCCGGGGGCCCCAGCATTTT. Encoded protein: CASSIDGQGRGPQHF. Supplemented by reference TRBV19 and TRBJ1-5, the full variable domain reads DGGITQSPKYLFRKEGQNVTLSCEQNLNHDAMYWYRQDPGQGLRLIYYSQIVNDFQKGDIAEGYSVSREKKESFPLTVTSAQKNPTAFYLCASSIDGQGRGPQHFGDGTRLSIL.

This chain links TRBV28 with TRBJ2-1; 8 nucleotides agree with TRBD2. Germline CDR1 and CDR2: MDHEN and SYDVKM. V was pared by 2 bases and J by 7 bases, with 7 bases of the junction left unmatched. This CDR3 region has 15 residues. CDR3 protein: CASSLIAGLGNEQFF. In DNA, the CDR3 is TGTGCCAGCAGTTTAATAGCGGGACTGGGTAATGAGCAGTTCTTC.

This chain's CDR3 is CASSGHPSGNTIYF. The DNA for the CDR3 is TGTGCCAGTAGTGGACACCCCTCTGGAAACACCATATATTTT. V is TRBV19 and J is TRBJ1-3; a weak D match, TRBD1 (5 bases). This CDR3 has 14 residues. Germline V gene lookup returns CDR1 LNHDA and CDR2 SQIVND (reference sequence). The germline V and J ends were trimmed by 5 bases and 0 bases, with 8 bases remaining between them.

This chain links TRBV2 with TRBJ1-6; D is unclear. V gave up 4 bases and J gave up 7 bases, with 11 bases separating them. CDR1 is SNHLY, CDR2 FYNNEI, per germline. There are 14 residues in the CDR3. CDR3 in amino acids: CASSARQSNSPLHF. The CDR3 DNA reads TGTGCCAGCAGTGCCAGGCAGTCAAATTCACCCCTCCACTTT. The complete variable domain, with remaining parts taken from reference TRBV2 and TRBJ1-6, reads EPEVTQTPSHQVTQMGQEVILRCVPISNHLYFYWYRQILGQKVEFLVSFYNNEISEKSEIFDDQFSVERPDGSNFTLKIRSTKLEDSAMYFCASSARQSNSPLHFGNGTRLTVT.

The J gene is TRBJ2-7, the V gene TRBV6-5; a possible D gene is TRBD2 (6 bases). Per the germline V gene, CDR1 is MNHEY and CDR2 is SVGAGI. V lost 0 bases to trimming and J lost 4 bases, with 13 bases between them. CDR3 length equals 15 residues. CDR3 DNA sequence: TGTGCCAGCAGTTACTCCCCCGCAGGGAGGTACGAGCAGTACTTC. Translated: CASSYSPAGRYEQYF.

The chain employs TRBV6-6 and TRBJ1-5; a weak D match, TRBD1 (5 bases). The CDR3 has 15 residues. Germline V gene data show CDR1 as MNHNY and CDR2 as SVGAGI (reference sequence). The V end was cut by 6 bases, the J end by 9 bases, with 21 bases between. The CDR3 region has the DNA TGTGCCAGCAGCCTTGACGGCGGGGGTTCATGGCCCCAGCATTTT. It is translated as CASSLDGGGSWPQHF.

DNA of the CDR3: TGTGCCAGCAGTTTACCTACAGGGGACAGAAATCAGCCCCAGCATTTT. This encodes CASSLPTGDRNQPQHF. The chain is built from TRBV28 and TRBJ1-5, with 7 bases that match TRBD1. The CDR3 is 16 residues long. V shed 2 bases and J 4 bases; nucleotides not matched to a gene: 8. Germline CDR1 reads MDHEN; CDR2 reads SYDVKM.

The chain links TRBV2 to TRBJ2-1, with D uncertain. The V gene's germline CDR1 is SNHLY and CDR2 FYNNEI. CDR3 size: 14 residues. V lost 2 bases and J lost 3, with 8 bases in between. DNA for the CDR3: TGTGCCAGCAGTGAAAGCCCTAACTACAATGAGCAGTTCTTC. Residues: CASSESPNYNEQFF.

The V gene is TRBV20-1, the J gene TRBJ1-2; D unresolved. Between the trimmed V and J ends, which lost 3 bases and 3 bases, there was a span of 5 bases. Germline CDR1 DFQATT, CDR2 SNEGSKA (reference sequence). The length of the CDR3 is 11 residues. In DNA, the CDR3 is TGCAGTGCTAGGGAGGACTATGGCTACACCTTC. Translating gives CSAREDYGYTF.

This clone was seen a few times. The chain has TRBV2 and TRBJ1-1; 8 positions agree with TRBD1. This CDR3 region has 12 residues. After removal of 9 bases from V and 5 bases from J, the junction contained 5 bases not matched to a gene. Germline V lookup: CDR1 SNHLY, CDR2 FYNNEI. This CDR3 reads CASTGGGTEAFF. The CDR3 nucleotides read TGTGCCAGTACAGGGGGGGGAACTGAAGCTTTCTTT.

The rearrangement joins TRBV2 to TRBJ1-5; D may be TRBD1 (6 bases). Trimming left V 6 bases short and J 4 bases short, with 10 bases between. Looked up from germline, CDR1 is SNHLY and CDR2 is FYNNEI. CDR3 length equals 13 residues. Written as DNA, the CDR3 is TGTGCCAGCAGGGGGGGGGCGAATCAGCCCCAGCATTTT. It encodes CASRGGANQPQHF.

The J gene is TRBJ1-3, the V gene TRBV5-1; 8 bases fit TRBD1. Germline V lookup: CDR1 SGHRS, CDR2 YFSETQ. The CDR3 has 18 residues. Germline trimming cut 4 bases from V and 0 bases from J; bases unmatched to any gene: 12. CDR3 sequence: CASSPLGQGISSGNTIYF. DNA for the CDR3: TGCGCCAGCAGCCCACTAGGACAGGGAATAAGCTCTGGAAACACCATATATTTT.

V gene TRBV5-1 combines with J gene TRBJ1-2; 7 nucleotides agree with TRBD1. CDR3 length: 14 amino acids. Germline V CDR1 and CDR2: SGHRS, YFSETQ. The junction had 4 bases not matched to a gene; V was cut back by 3 bases and J by 2 bases. In nucleotides, the CDR3 is TGCGCCAGCAGCTGGGACAGCAACAACTATGGCTACACCTTC. Amino acids: CASSWDSNNYGYTF. The whole variable domain, remainder taken from reference TRBV5-1 and TRBJ1-2, is KAGVTQTPRYLIKTRGQQVTLSCSPISGHRSVSWYQQTPGQGLQFLFEYFSETQRNKGNFPGRFSGRQFSNSRSEMNVSTLELGDSALYLCASSWDSNNYGYTFGSGTRLTVV.

The rearrangement joins TRBV19 to TRBJ1-1, with D perhaps matching TRBD1 (6 bases). The CDR3 loop spans 13 amino acids. V was trimmed by 6 bases and J by 3 bases, leaving 11 bases between them. The V gene's germline CDR1 is LNHDA and CDR2 SQIVND (reference sequence). CDR3 sequence reads: CASSTGTYTEAFF. The CDR3 region has the DNA TGTGCCAGTAGCACAGGGACCTACACTGAAGCTTTCTTT.

The chain has TRBV6-5 and TRBJ2-7, with TRBD1 identical over 10 bases. The V gene end was trimmed by 5 bases and the J gene end by 4 bases; junction bases not matched to a gene: 5. This CDR3 contains 14 residues. Germline V lookup: CDR1 MNHEY, CDR2 SVGAGI. The CDR3 loop reads CASSIRDRGYEQYF. The DNA for the CDR3 is TGTGCCAGCAGTATCCGGGACAGGGGATACGAGCAGTACTTC.

The genes are TRBV28 and TRBJ2-7; TRBD1 matches at 12 bases. From germline, CDR1 is MDHEN and CDR2 SYDVKM. V lost 5 bases to trimming and J lost 0 bases; unmatched junction nucleotides: 8. The CDR3 consists of 17 residues. CDR3 bases: TGTGCCAGCAGTCTGGCCGGGACAGGGGGCATCTCCTACGAGCAGTACTTC. Translated, it gives CASSLAGTGGISYEQYF.

The J gene is TRBJ1-4, the V gene TRBV10-2; the D gene is possibly TRBD1 (6 bases). The V end was cut by 4 bases, the J end by 0 bases, with 9 bases between. The germline gives CDR1 WSHSY, CDR2 SAAADI. CDR3 size: 15 residues. The CDR3 protein is CASSGGPATNEKLFF. The CDR3 DNA reads TGCGCCAGCAGTGGGGGGCCTGCAACTAATGAAAAACTGTTTTTT.

This chain connects TRBV10-2 to TRBJ2-5; 14 bases match TRBD2. J lost 5 bases, V lost 6 bases, and 5 bases had no gene match. Germline V gene lookup returns CDR1 WSHSY and CDR2 SAAADI. CDR3 length: 15 residues. The CDR3 nucleotides are TGCGCCAGCAGGGGACTAGCGGGAGTTGCGGAGACCCAGTACTTC. Residues: CASRGLAGVAETQYF.

The chain links TRBV5-4 to TRBJ2-5, with a weak D call TRBD2 (5 bases). Germline CDR1 SGHNT, CDR2 YYREEE (reference sequence). The germline V and J ends were trimmed by 4 bases and 1 base, with 11 bases remaining between them. This CDR3 spans 14 amino acids. The CDR3 reads CASSLGETQETQYF. The CDR3 DNA follows: TGTGCCAGCAGCCTTGGGGAGACCCAAGAGACCCAGTACTTC.

V is TRBV27 and J is TRBJ1-2; no clear D gene. The CDR3 is 17 amino acids. Trimming pared 5 bases from V and 2 bases from J, leaving 21 bases between. Per the germline V gene, CDR1 is MNHEY and CDR2 is SMNVEV (reference sequence). The CDR3 here is CASSRALGAGINYGYTF. CDR3 nucleotide sequence: TGTGCCAGCAGTCGCGCCCTGGGAGCAGGAATAAACTATGGCTACACCTTC.

The chain carries TRBV7-2 and TRBJ2-1; 9 bases map to TRBD2. Germline V lookup: CDR1 SGHTA, CDR2 FQGNSA. Trimming cost V 1 base and J 3 bases; bases outside gene matches: 4. The CDR3 is 16 residues long. CDR3 sequence (DNA): TGTGCCAGCAGCTTAGTGGGTAGCGGGAGCTACAATGAGCAGTTCTTC. Encoded protein: CASSLVGSGSYNEQFF.

The chain recombines TRBV5-6 with TRBJ2-1, with TRBD1 matching 9 bases. Germline V gene lookup returns CDR1 SGHDT and CDR2 YYEEEE. The CDR3 has 15 amino acids. Losses at the gene ends were 0 bases for V and 7 bases for J; bases not matched to a gene: 5. CDR3: CASSLEGQGLNEQFF. The DNA for the CDR3 is TGTGCCAGCAGCTTGGAGGGACAGGGTTTGAATGAGCAGTTCTTC.

This chain joins TRBV21-1 and TRBJ2-7; the table's D call TRBD1 went unverified against the DNA. TRBV21-1 represents a pseudogene. The CDR3 contains 16 residues. This chain's CDR3 is CASNTDRDKPHYEQYF. The CDR3 bases are TGTGCCAGCAATACCGACCGGGACAAGCCCCACTACGAGCAGTACTTC.

This clone was counted a single time. The chain uses TRBV5-1 and TRBJ2-1, with D possibly being TRBD2 (6 bases). Trimming stripped 0 bases from V and 10 bases from J, with 17 bases between. The CDR3 sequence is 15 residues long. The germline V gene has CDR1 SGHRS and CDR2 YFSETQ. The CDR3 sequence: CASSLEGIGSEEQFF. For the CDR3, the DNA is TGCGCCAGCAGCTTGGAAGGGATCGGGAGTGAAGAGCAGTTCTTC.

The gene calls are TRBV29-1 and TRBJ1-1; D not resolved. The germline V gene has CDR1 SQVTM and CDR2 ANQGSEA. The CDR3 runs to 13 residues. Trimming left V 3 bases short and J 3 bases short, with 11 bases between. The CDR3 DNA follows: TGCAGCGTTGAGCTGAAACGGGACACTGAAGCTTTCTTT. Its protein is CSVELKRDTEAFF.

This clone was picked up a small number of times. The chain uses TRBV6-2 or TRBV6-3 and TRBJ2-1; possible D gene TRBD1, 5 bases. This CDR3 has 16 amino acids. The germline V gene encodes CDR1 MNHEY and CDR2 SVGEGT. Trimming removed 0 bases at V and 5 bases at J, with 14 bases between. CDR3 nucleotide sequence: TGTGCCAGCAGTTACTCGAGGTCAGGGAAGGACAATGAGCAGTTCTTC. Translated: CASSYSRSGKDNEQFF.